This T cell receptor beta chain was identified in a study of neoadjuvant anti-PD-1 for oral cavity cancer. The data were produced by immunoSEQ multiplex PCR, yet TCRdb's version contains in-frame clones alone and is incomplete. The repertoire holds about 5,700 clones, with 50% to 60% as singletons. This CDR3 spans 13 amino acids. V was shortened by 0 bases and J by 9 bases, with 11 bases between the two germline ends. Germline CDR1 and CDR2: SGHDN and FVKESK. This clone appeared a single time. The clonotype was recovered from a person aged 35 to 85 with oral cavity squamous cell carcinoma. The rearrangement uses TRBV14 and TRBJ1-2, with D unresolved. This specimen consisted of tumor tissue, obtained before nivolumab (anti-PD-1) treatment. CDR3 nucleotides: TGTGCCAGCAGCCAAGAGTCCAACAGACGCTACACCTTC. It yields the protein CASSQESNRRYTF.